A single sample gave rise to the 21 T cell receptor beta chains below, sequenced in a study of blood T cell repertoires in COVID-19. Sequenced by immunoSEQ multiplex PCR; TCRdb stores in-frame clones only, minus some. The table includes about 130,000 clones, approximately 83% detected once. Sequencing was done on a sample of peripheral blood. These receptors were collected from a man between 60 and 70 years old with acute or convalescent COVID-19.

This clone appeared many times. The chain recombines TRBV5-1 with TRBJ1-6; D is ambiguous. The V gene lost 4 bases and the J gene lost 5 bases, with 10 bases spanning the gap. Germline V lookup: CDR1 SGHRS, CDR2 YFSETQ. This CDR3 is 14 amino acids long. CDR3 region: CASSRGKDNSPLHF. The CDR3 coding sequence is TGCGCCAGCAGCCGAGGGAAGGATAATTCACCCCTCCACTTT.

The chain uses TRBV21-1 and TRBJ2-7; the table's D call, TRBD1, was not checked against the DNA. TRBV21-1 is a known pseudogene. The CDR3 loop spans 15 amino acids. CDR3 residues: CASSNQGTGDDEQYF. CDR3 sequence (DNA): TGTGCCAGCAGCAACCAAGGGACAGGGGACGACGAGCAGTACTTC.

This chain uses TRBV27 with TRBJ1-5; 9 nucleotides align to TRBD1. Germline assignment: CDR1 MNHEY and CDR2 SMNVEV (reference sequence). The length of the CDR3 is 15 residues. The ends lost 4 bases at V and 6 bases at J; junction bases unmatched: 7. CDR3 bases: TGTGCCAGCAGTTCCCTTAGGACAGGGGCTCAGCCCCAGCATTTT. Its translation is CASSSLRTGAQPQHF.

The genes are TRBV6-5 and TRBJ2-7; the D gene is possibly TRBD1 (5 bases). The CDR3 spans 13 residues. Trimming stripped 5 bases from V and 5 bases from J, with 13 bases between. CDR1 MNHEY and CDR2 SVGAGI come from the germline V gene. CDR3 residues: CASSRQTEDEQYF. DNA for the CDR3: TGTGCCAGCAGTCGCCAGACAGAGGACGAGCAGTACTTC.

This clone came up once. The chain couples TRBV19 to TRBJ1-1, with TRBD1 matching 9 bases. V shed 5 bases and J 3 bases; nucleotides not matched to a gene: 1. In germline, CDR1 is LNHDA, CDR2 SQIVND (reference sequence). The CDR3 has 13 residues. The CDR3 bases are TGTGCCAGTAGTGACAGGGGGTACACTGAAGCTTTCTTT. It is translated as CASSDRGYTEAFF.

The CDR3 DNA reads TGTGCCACCAGCGGGGGGAGCCAAGAGACCCAGTACTTC. It yields the protein CATSGGSQETQYF. The genes are TRBV15 and TRBJ2-5; possibly TRBD2 for D (6 bases). Germline assignment: CDR1 LNHNV and CDR2 YYDKDF (reference sequence). The CDR3 covers 13 residues. V lost 5 bases, J lost 1 base, and 8 bases lay in between. The whole variable domain, filled in from reference TRBV15 and TRBJ2-5, reads DAMVIQNPRYQVTQFGKPVTLSCSQTLNHNVMYWYQQKSSQAPKLLFHYYDKDFNNEADTPDNFQSRRPNTSFCFLDIRSPGLGDTAMYLCATSGGSQETQYFGPGTRLLVL.

The rearrangement joins TRBV5-1 to TRBJ1-4; a possible D gene is TRBD1 (6 bases). Germline CDR1 and CDR2: SGHRS and YFSETQ. There are 14 residues in the CDR3. Trimming took 1 base from V and 4 from J, leaving 8 bases between them. CDR3 nucleotide sequence: TGCGCCAGCAGCTTGACAGGGAATAATGAAAAACTGTTTTTT. It is translated as CASSLTGNNEKLFF.

This clone came up once. The chain uses TRBV28 and TRBJ1-2; D unclear. The CDR3 is 15 residues long. Germline-derived CDR1 and CDR2 are MDHEN and SYDVKM. The V end was cut by 7 bases, the J end by 4 bases, with 19 bases between. CDR3 region: CASTLGRFSPYGYTF. The CDR3, as DNA: TGTGCCAGCACCCTAGGAAGATTCTCTCCCTATGGCTACACCTTC.

V gene TRBV5-4 combines with J gene TRBJ1-1; TRBD1 aligns across 7 bases. The J segment lost 1 base and the V segment lost 0 bases, leaving 6 bases of the junction unmatched. Looked up from germline, CDR1 is SGHNT and CDR2 is YYREEE (reference sequence). The CDR3 loop spans 16 amino acids. The CDR3 DNA reads TGTGCCAGCAGCTTGGCCTCCCAGGGGGAGAACACTGAAGCTTTCTTT. Translating gives CASSLASQGENTEAFF. Together with reference TRBV5-4 and TRBJ1-1, the CDR3 gives the full variable domain: ETGVTQSPTHLIKTRGQQVTLRCSSQSGHNTVSWYQQALGQGPQFIFQYYREEENGRGNFPPRFSGLQFPNYSSELNVNALELDDSALYLCASSLASQGENTEAFFGQGTRLTVV.

The V call is TRBV13, the J call TRBJ2-6; D remains unclear. The CDR3 has 15 amino acids. Trimming pared 1 base from V and 1 base from J, leaving 5 bases between. Per germline, CDR1 PRHDT and CDR2 FYEKMQ (reference sequence). The CDR3 nucleotides read TGTGCCAGCAGCTTAGCGTATTCTGGGGCCAACGTCCTGACTTTC. Amino acids: CASSLAYSGANVLTF.

This chain connects TRBV18 to TRBJ2-7; D is uncertain. CDR3 size: 14 residues. V was trimmed by 1 base and J by 6 bases, leaving 13 bases between them. Germline V CDR1 and CDR2: KGHSH, LQKENI. CDR3 residues: CASSPLGFSGEQYF. DNA for the CDR3: TGTGCCAGCTCACCACTCGGGTTTTCGGGCGAGCAGTACTTC.

The J gene is TRBJ2-7, the V gene TRBV10-2; D might be TRBD2 (5 bases). The germline gives CDR1 WSHSY, CDR2 SAAADI. This CDR3 contains 14 residues. Deletions cut 2 bases from V and 2 bases from J, with 10 bases between. CDR3 sequence: CASSEEGLTYEQYF. Written as DNA, the CDR3 is TGCGCCAGCAGTGAGGAGGGCCTCACCTACGAGCAGTACTTC.

The chain carries TRBV21-1 and TRBJ1-6; TRBD1, the table's D call, was not compared with the DNA. TRBV21-1 is noted as a pseudogene. CDR3 length: 19 amino acids. DNA for the CDR3: TGTGCCAGCAGCAAAGGCATACAGGGGTCTAAGTTCTATAATTCACCCCTCCACTTT. Amino acid sequence: CASSKGIQGSKFYNSPLHF.

This sequence joins TRBV10-3 and TRBJ1-5; TRBD1 agrees at 8 bases. Trimming at V came to 2 bases and at J to 11 bases, leaving 11 bases not matched to a gene. Germline CDR1 ENHRY, CDR2 SYGVKD. The CDR3 has 15 amino acids. The DNA of the CDR3 is TGTGCCATCAGTGAGGAGGCGGCAGGGGGCGCGTCCCAGCATTTT. Its translation: CAISEEAAGGASQHF.

The rearrangement uses TRBV9 and TRBJ1-1; a weak D match, TRBD1 (6 bases). This CDR3 region has 15 residues. From germline, CDR1 is SGDLS and CDR2 YYNGEE. V was cut by 4 bases and J by 6 bases, with 19 bases left in between. In nucleotides, the CDR3 is TGTGCCAGCAGCCCTCAACAGGGAGGGGTCGCTGAAGCTTTCTTT. It yields the protein CASSPQQGGVAEAFF. The full variable domain, its missing parts supplied by reference TRBV9 and TRBJ1-1, is DSGVTQTPKHLITATGQRVTLRCSPRSGDLSVYWYQQSLDQGLQFLIQYYNGEERAKGNILERFSAQQFPDLHSELNLSSLELGDSALYFCASSPQQGGVAEAFFGQGTRLTVV.

The J gene is TRBJ1-2, the V gene TRBV6-5, with 8 positions matching TRBD1. Germline assignment: CDR1 MNHEY and CDR2 SVGAGI. The CDR3 consists of 15 residues. The junction had 8 bases not matched to a gene; V was cut back by 6 bases and J by 2 bases. In DNA form, the CDR3 reads TGTGCCAGCAGGAACCGCAGGGGGCTGAACTATGGCTACACCTTC. It yields the protein CASRNRRGLNYGYTF.

V and J are TRBV3-1 (or the pseudogene TRBV3-2) and TRBJ1-2, with D unclear. CDR3 length: 14 residues. The V gene's germline CDR1 is LGHDT and CDR2 YNNKEL (reference sequence). V shed 4 bases and J shed 4 bases, with 13 bases lying between them. CDR3 sequence reads: CASSPIGGSYGYTF. CDR3 sequence (DNA): TGTGCCAGCAGCCCGATTGGAGGGAGCTATGGCTACACCTTC.

The V call is TRBV7-2, the J call TRBJ1-6, with a tentative D call TRBD1 (6 bases). The CDR3 totals 15 residues. Germline CDR1 and CDR2: SGHTA and FQGNSA. Deletions cut 1 base from V and 13 bases from J, with 17 bases between. The CDR3 protein is CASSLGTQGGGPLHF. The DNA for the CDR3 is TGTGCCAGCAGCTTAGGGACACAGGGCGGTGGTCCCCTCCACTTT.

The gene calls are TRBV6-5 and TRBJ1-6; D is possibly TRBD1 (5 bases). This CDR3 spans 13 amino acids. Trimming removed 5 bases from V and 14 bases from J, with 16 bases in between. Germline V CDR1 and CDR2: MNHEY, SVGAGI. CDR3: CASSTGGLRALHF. The CDR3 coding sequence is TGTGCCAGCAGTACCGGGGGGTTACGGGCCCTCCACTTT.

The V and J genes are TRBV19 and TRBJ2-1; 10 bases match TRBD2. The CDR3 runs 15 residues. The germline gives CDR1 LNHDA, CDR2 SQIVND (reference sequence). J lost 6 bases, V lost 2 bases, and 4 bases had no gene match. As DNA, the CDR3 is TGTGCCAGTAGTATATCTAGCGGGAGTAGCAATGAGCAGTTCTTC. Translation: CASSISSGSSNEQFF.

Here the CDR3 DNA reads TGTGCCAGCAGCTGGAGGGGACTAGCGGGAGTAGGGGAGCAGTTCTTC. Its translation: CASSWRGLAGVGEQFF. J is TRBJ2-1 and V is TRBV7-3, with 14 bases identical to TRBD2. The germline V gene has CDR1 SGHTA and CDR2 FQGTGA. The CDR3 is 16 amino acids. Trimming took 4 bases from V and 10 from J; bases not matched to a gene: 9. The whole variable domain, remainder taken from reference TRBV7-3 and TRBJ2-1, is GAGVSQTPSNKVTEKGKYVELRCDPISGHTALYWYRQSLGQGPEFLIYFQGTGAADDSGLPNDRFFAVRPEGSVSTLKIQRTERGDSAVYLCASSWRGLAGVGEQFFGPGTRLTVL.